These 9 T cell receptor beta chains share one sample of origin, sequenced in a study of blood T cell repertoires in COVID-19. Assay: immunoSEQ multiplex PCR; the TCRdb copy retains only in-frame clones and omits some. The sample records around 220,000 clones, under 95% being singletons. Source material: PBMCs or T cells enriched from blood (not recorded which). These receptors were taken from a woman aged 18-29 years who had recovered from COVID-19.

This chain connects TRBV18 to TRBJ2-4; possibly TRBD1 for D (6 bases). CDR3 size: 15 residues. Germline V CDR1 and CDR2: KGHSH, LQKENI. Trimming removed 3 bases at V and 5 bases at J, with 14 bases between. The CDR3 DNA sequence: TGTGCCAGCTCACCGGGGGAAGGGGGAGAAAACATTCAGTACTTC. The encoded protein is CASSPGEGGENIQYF.

The chain joins TRBV18 to TRBJ1-2; possible D gene TRBD1, 6 bases. Germline CDR1 KGHSH, CDR2 LQKENI. The V end was cut by 2 bases, the J end by 7 bases, with 11 bases between. The CDR3 loop spans 13 amino acids. CDR3 in DNA: TGTGCCAGCTCACCATCCGGACAGTCTGGCTACACCTTC. Translated: CASSPSGQSGYTF.

To note about this clone: Distinct nucleotide sequences in the sample also encode this CDR3. The rearrangement uses TRBV7-3 and TRBJ2-1; perhaps TRBD1 as D (6 bases). The CDR3 has 13 amino acids. V lost 3 bases, J lost 7 bases, and 10 bases lay in between. From germline, CDR1 is SGHTA and CDR2 FQGTGA. The CDR3, as DNA: TGTGCCAGCAGCTTCTCAGGGGATAATGAGCAGTTCTTC. It is translated as CASSFSGDNEQFF.

J is TRBJ1-5 and V is TRBV5-5; D gene unclear. From germline, CDR1 is SGHKS and CDR2 YYEKEE (reference sequence). The CDR3 totals 16 residues. V gave up 4 bases and J gave up 7 bases, with 21 bases separating them. CDR3 region: CASSPVEGSVGQPQHF. In DNA, the CDR3 is TGTGCCAGCAGCCCCGTCGAGGGTTCGGTGGGACAGCCCCAGCATTTT.

The chain joins TRBV19 to TRBJ1-1, with a possible D match to TRBD1 (6 bases). Germline V gives CDR1 LNHDA, CDR2 SQIVND (reference sequence). The length of the CDR3 is 17 residues. The ends were cut back, 5 bases at V and 4 bases at J, with 23 bases in the middle. The CDR3 nucleotides are TGTGCCAGTAGTGTTATACCCGCGGGGGCTAGGGGCACTGAAGCTTTCTTT. Its protein is CASSVIPAGARGTEAFF. The entire variable domain, with the rest obtained from reference TRBV19 and TRBJ1-1, is as follows: DGGITQSPKYLFRKEGQNVTLSCEQNLNHDAMYWYRQDPGQGLRLIYYSQIVNDFQKGDIAEGYSVSREKKESFPLTVTSAQKNPTAFYLCASSVIPAGARGTEAFFGQGTRLTVV.

The chain joins TRBV3-1 (or the pseudogene TRBV3-2) to TRBJ2-5, with D hard to call. Trimming pared 1 base from V and 3 bases from J, leaving 9 bases between. The CDR3 has 14 residues. Germline CDR1 reads LGHDT; CDR2 reads YNNKEL (reference sequence). CDR3 sequence: CASSQGSQEETQYF. As DNA, the CDR3 is TGTGCCAGCAGCCAAGGGTCGCAGGAAGAGACCCAGTACTTC.

The chain is built from TRBV7-9 and TRBJ1-1, with D tentatively TRBD1 (5 bases). Germline CDR1 and CDR2: SEHNR and FQNEAQ (reference sequence). CDR3 length: 16 amino acids. V was pared by 1 base and J by 0 bases, with 12 bases between. CDR3 DNA sequence: TGTGCCAGCAGCTTAGTGGGCGGGACTCTGAACACTGAAGCTTTCTTT. Its translation: CASSLVGGTLNTEAFF. Full variable domain (outside the CDR3, taken from reference TRBV7-9 and TRBJ1-1): DTGVSQNPRHKITKRGQNVTFRCDPISEHNRLYWYRQTLGQGPEFLTYFQNEAQLEKSRLLSDRFSAERPKGSFSTLEIQRTEQGDSAMYLCASSLVGGTLNTEAFFGQGTRLTVV.

The J gene is TRBJ1-6, the V gene TRBV7-3, with 7 bases aligning to TRBD1. CDR1 and CDR2 from the germline V gene are SGHTA and FQGTGA. Unmatched junction bases numbered 12, after V lost 5 bases and J lost 11 bases. This CDR3 is 15 amino acids long. As DNA, the CDR3 is TGTGCCAGCAGCGCCGAGACAGGGCTACGGGCACCCCTCCACTTT. Amino acids: CASSAETGLRAPLHF.

The rearrangement links TRBV7-9 to TRBJ2-3, with D uncertain. Germline values: CDR1 SEHNR, CDR2 FQNEAQ (reference sequence). V was cut by 3 bases and J by 4 bases, with 2 bases left in between. The CDR3 has 11 amino acids. CDR3 bases: TGTGCCAGCAGCTTCGCAGATACGCAGTATTTT. Translated: CASSFADTQYF.